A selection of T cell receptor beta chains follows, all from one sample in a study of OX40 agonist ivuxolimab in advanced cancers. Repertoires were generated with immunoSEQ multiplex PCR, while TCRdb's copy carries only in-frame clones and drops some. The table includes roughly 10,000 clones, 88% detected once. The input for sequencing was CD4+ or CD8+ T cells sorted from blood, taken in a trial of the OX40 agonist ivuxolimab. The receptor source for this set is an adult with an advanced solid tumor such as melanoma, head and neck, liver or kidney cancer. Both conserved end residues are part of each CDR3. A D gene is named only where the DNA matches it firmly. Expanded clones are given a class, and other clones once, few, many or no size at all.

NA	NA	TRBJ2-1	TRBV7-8	CASSYYGGRKNEQFF	TGTGCCAGCAGCTATTACGGGGGGCGGAAAAATGAGCAGTTCTTC
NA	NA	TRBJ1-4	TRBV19	CASSITTLNEKLFF	TGTGCCAGTAGTATAACGACACTGAATGAAAAACTGTTTTTT
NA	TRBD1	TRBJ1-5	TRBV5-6	CASSSIKGQALDQPQHF	TGTGCCAGCAGTTCCATCAAAGGACAGGCTCTCGATCAGCCCCAGCATTTT
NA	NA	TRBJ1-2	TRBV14	CASNPRTDYGYTF	TGTGCCAGCAACCCTCGGACGGACTATGGCTACACCTTC
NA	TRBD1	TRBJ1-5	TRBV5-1	CASSLTGGVEPQHF	TGCGCCAGCAGCCTGACAGGGGGCGTAGAGCCCCAGCATTTT
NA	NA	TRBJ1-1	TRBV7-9	CASSGGNTEAFF	TGTGCCAGCAGCGGGGGGAACACTGAAGCTTTCTTT
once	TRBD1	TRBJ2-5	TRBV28	CATTDRAGETQYF	TGTGCCACCACGGACAGGGCCGGGGAGACCCAGTACTTC
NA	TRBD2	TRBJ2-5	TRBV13	CASSSTGLAGFQETQYF	TGTGCCAGCAGCTCAACCGGACTAGCGGGGTTTCAAGAGACCCAGTACTTC
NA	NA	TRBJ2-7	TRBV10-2	CASSDAGWVYEQYF	TGCGCCAGCAGTGACGCGGGGTGGGTTTACGAGCAGTACTTC
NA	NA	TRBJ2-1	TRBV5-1	CASSFGNRGADDSEQFF	TGCGCCAGCAGCTTCGGGAATCGGGGGGCCGACGATAGTGAGCAGTTCTTC
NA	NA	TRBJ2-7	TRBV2	CASIGGYEQYF	TGTGCCAGCATTGGTGGCTACGAGCAGTACTTC
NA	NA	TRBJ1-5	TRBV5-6	CASSFRFEPNQPQHF	TGTGCCAGCAGCTTTCGGTTTGAACCCAATCAGCCCCAGCATTTT
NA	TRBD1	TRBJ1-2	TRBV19	CASNPGQGSYGYTF	TGTGCCAGTAATCCGGGACAGGGGAGCTATGGCTACACCTTC
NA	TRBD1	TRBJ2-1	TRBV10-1	CASSAPGTGTYNEQFF	TGCGCCAGCAGTGCTCCCGGGACAGGGACTTACAATGAGCAGTTCTTC
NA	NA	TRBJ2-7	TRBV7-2	CASSPLSSYEQYF	TGTGCCAGCAGCCCCCTGTCGTCCTACGAGCAGTACTTC
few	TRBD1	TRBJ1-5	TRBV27	CASSTYQGAGQPQHF	TGTGCCAGCAGTACTTACCAGGGGGCAGGCCAGCCCCAGCATTTT
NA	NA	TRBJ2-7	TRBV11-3	CASSPPDSFMSNEQYF	TGTGCCAGCAGCCCGCCGGACAGTTTTATGAGTAACGAGCAGTACTTC
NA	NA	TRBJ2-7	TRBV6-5	CATSLSYEQYF	TGTGCCACGTCTCTCTCCTACGAGCAGTACTTC
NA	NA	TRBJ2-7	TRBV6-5	CASRGILYEQYF	TGTGCCAGCCGGGGGATCCTTTACGAGCAGTACTTC
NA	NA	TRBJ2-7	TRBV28	CASSLGGYEQYF	TGTGCCAGCAGTTTAGGAGGGTACGAGCAGTACTTC
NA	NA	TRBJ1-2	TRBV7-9	CASSSTAGGYGYTF	TGTGCCAGCAGCTCAACCGCGGGGGGCTATGGCTACACCTTC
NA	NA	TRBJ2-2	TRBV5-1	CASTPQGVTPGNTGELFF	TGCGCCAGCACTCCCCAGGGAGTAACGCCGGGAAACACCGGGGAGCTGTTTTTT
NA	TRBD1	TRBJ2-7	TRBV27	CASSSPGQVYEQYF	TGTGCCAGCAGTTCACCCGGACAGGTGTACGAGCAGTACTTC
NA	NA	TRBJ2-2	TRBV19	CATHKGDGELFF	TGTGCCACCCACAAGGGGGACGGGGAGCTGTTTTTT
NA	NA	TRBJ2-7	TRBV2	CASSESWGQTYEQYF	TGTGCCAGCAGTGAATCGTGGGGGCAGACCTACGAGCAGTACTTC
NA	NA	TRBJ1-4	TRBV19	CASSMVATNEKLFF	TGTGCCAGTAGTATGGTAGCAACTAATGAAAAACTGTTTTTT
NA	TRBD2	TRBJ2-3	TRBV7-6	CASSLMASGGLSTDTQYF	TGTGCCAGCAGCTTGATGGCTAGCGGGGGCCTTAGCACAGATACGCAGTATTTT
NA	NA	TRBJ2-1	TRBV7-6	CASSLILGLRSGNEQFF	TGTGCCAGCAGCTTAATTTTGGGGTTGAGAAGCGGGAATGAGCAGTTCTTC
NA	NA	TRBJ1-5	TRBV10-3	CAISESGSPNQPQHF	TGTGCCATCAGTGAGTCAGGGTCACCCAATCAGCCCCAGCATTTT
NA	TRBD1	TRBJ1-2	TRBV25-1	CASTLSRDRDFNYGYTF	TGTGCCAGCACCTTGTCCCGGGACAGGGATTTTAACTATGGCTACACCTTC
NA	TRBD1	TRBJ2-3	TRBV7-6	CASSSTGGGDTQYF	TGTGCCAGCAGCTCGACAGGGGGTGGGGATACGCAGTATTTT
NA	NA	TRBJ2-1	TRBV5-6	CASSLAANEQFF	TGTGCCAGCAGCTTGGCCGCCAATGAGCAGTTCTTC
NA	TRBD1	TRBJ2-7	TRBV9	CASSGQTGARSYEQYF	TGTGCCAGCAGCGGGCAGACAGGGGCCCGATCCTACGAGCAGTACTTC
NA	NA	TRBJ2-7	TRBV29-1	CSVELGGSYEQYF	TGCAGCGTTGAACTAGGGGGCTCCTACGAGCAGTACTTC
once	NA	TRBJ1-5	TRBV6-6	CASSGVSRNQPQHF	TGTGCCAGCAGTGGGGTGTCGCGCAATCAGCCCCAGCATTTT
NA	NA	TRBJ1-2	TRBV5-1	CASSPFGAPRGTNYGYTF	TGCGCCAGCAGCCCCTTCGGGGCCCCGCGAGGAACTAACTATGGCTACACCTTC
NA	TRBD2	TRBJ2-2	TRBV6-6	CASSYAGGDAGELFF	TGTGCCAGCAGTTACGCCGGGGGGGACGCCGGGGAGCTGTTTTTT
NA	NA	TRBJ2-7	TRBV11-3	CASSPTFGQGGYEQYF	TGTGCCAGCAGCCCCACCTTCGGGCAGGGAGGCTACGAGCAGTACTTC
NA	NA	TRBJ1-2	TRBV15	CATSRTQDSGYTF	TGTGCCACCAGCAGAACCCAGGACAGTGGCTACACCTTC
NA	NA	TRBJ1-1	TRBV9	CASSARFGTEAFF	TGTGCCAGCAGCGCCCGTTTCGGAACTGAAGCTTTCTTT
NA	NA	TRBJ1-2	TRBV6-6	CASSYSGSAHGYTF	TGTGCCAGCAGTTACTCGGGCAGCGCACATGGCTACACCTTC
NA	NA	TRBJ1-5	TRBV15	CATSLLLGQPQHF	TGTGCCACCAGCTTACTACTCGGGCAGCCCCAGCATTTT
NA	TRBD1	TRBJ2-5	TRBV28	CASRPGGLETQYF	TGTGCCAGCAGACCAGGGGGCTTGGAGACCCAGTACTTC
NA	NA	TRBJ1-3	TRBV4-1	CASSQDTGRLSGNTIYF	TGCGCCAGCAGCCAAGATACAGGCAGGCTCTCTGGAAACACCATATATTTT
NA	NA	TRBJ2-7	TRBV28	CASSLKGNEQYF	TGTGCCAGCAGTTTAAAGGGGAACGAGCAGTACTTC
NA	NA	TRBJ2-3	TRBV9	CASSVEGVDTQYF	TGTGCCAGCAGCGTAGAGGGGGTAGATACGCAGTATTTT
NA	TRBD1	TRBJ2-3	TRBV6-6	CASRTGTGVDTQYF	TGTGCCAGCAGAACCGGGACAGGGGTAGATACGCAGTATTTT
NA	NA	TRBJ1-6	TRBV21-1	CASSRLLQEFNSPLHF	TGTGCCAGCAGCAGGCTACTTCAGGAGTTTAATTCACCCCTCCACTTT
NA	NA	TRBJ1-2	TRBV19	CASSIEAGQYGYTF	TGTGCCAGTAGTATAGAGGCTGGGCAGTATGGCTACACCTTC
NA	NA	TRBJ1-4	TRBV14	CASSQERGGLWEKLFF	TGTGCCAGCAGCCAAGAAAGGGGGGGGCTTTGGGAAAAACTGTTTTTT
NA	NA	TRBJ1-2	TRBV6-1	CASWESNYGYTF	TGTGCCAGCTGGGAATCTAACTATGGCTACACCTTC
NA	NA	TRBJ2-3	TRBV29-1	CSVPAGPNTDTQYF	TGCAGCGTTCCCGCGGGCCCAAACACAGATACGCAGTATTTT
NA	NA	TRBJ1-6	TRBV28	CASTIPPPGRASPLHF	TGTGCCAGCACCATTCCACCGCCTGGTAGGGCTTCACCCCTCCACTTT
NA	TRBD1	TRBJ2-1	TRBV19	CASSTQQGAYEQFF	TGTGCCAGTAGTACTCAACAGGGGGCCTATGAGCAGTTCTTC
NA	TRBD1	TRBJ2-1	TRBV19	CASSIQQGFEQFF	TGTGCCAGTAGTATACAACAGGGGTTTGAGCAGTTCTTC
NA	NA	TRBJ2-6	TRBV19	CASSIGGRAGANVLTF	TGTGCCAGTAGTATAGGGGGCAGGGCTGGGGCCAACGTCCTGACTTTC
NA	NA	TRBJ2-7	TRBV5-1	CASSFFSLYNHPDEQYF	TGCGCCAGCAGCTTCTTTTCTCTATATAACCACCCCGACGAGCAGTACTTC
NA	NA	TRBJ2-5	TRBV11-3	CASSLDGRETQYF	TGTGCCAGCAGCTTAGACGGGCGGGAGACCCAGTACTTC
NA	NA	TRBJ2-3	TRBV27	CASSPSFNPSTDTQYF	TGTGCCAGCAGTCCGTCCTTTAACCCCAGCACAGATACGCAGTATTTT
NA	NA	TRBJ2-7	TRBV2	CASNPGRDAYEQYF	TGTGCCAGCAATCCGGGGCGGGACGCCTACGAGCAGTACTTC